The 6 T cell receptor beta chains given below trace back to one sample, sequenced in a study of CD8 T cells in ankylosing spondylitis. TCRdb used MiXCR to reprocess the 5' RACE reads, holding one entry per CDR3 protein. The sample yields nearly 350,000 distinct CDR3 sequences, roughly 14% seen once. Specimen: blood, either unsorted or a sorted T cell fraction (not recorded which). The source is a male donor with ankylosing spondylitis or in good health (not recorded which).

In regard to this clonotype: A clone one base away is much larger, so this may be a read error. The rearrangement uses TRBV11-2 and TRBJ2-3; D is possibly TRBD2 (5 bases). V lost 4 bases to trimming and J lost 0 bases, with 8 bases between them. CDR3 length equals 14 residues. Germline V gives CDR1 SGHAT, CDR2 FQNNGV. The CDR3 DNA reads as TGTGCCAGCAGCTCCGGGGTGAGCACAGATACGCAGTATTTT. It encodes CASSSGVSTDTQYF.

This chain links TRBV4-1 with TRBJ1-2; maybe TRBD1 (6 bases). Trimming shortened V by 4 bases and J by 3 bases, and 15 bases separated the two germline ends. The germline V gene has CDR1 MGHRA and CDR2 YSYEKL. CDR3 length: 15 residues. The CDR3 loop is CASSPGAPGYYGYTF. DNA of the CDR3: TGCGCCAGCAGCCCGGGGGCTCCGGGATACTATGGCTACACCTTC.

The J gene is TRBJ2-1, the V gene TRBV3-1, with TRBD2 as a possible D gene (7 bases). CDR1 is LGHDT, CDR2 YNNKEL, per germline (reference sequence). V lost 0 bases and J 9 bases, leaving 21 bases between the germline ends. The CDR3 extends over 17 amino acids. The CDR3 loop reads CASSQDLSRRGGGEQFF. CDR3 nucleotide sequence: TGTGCCAGCAGCCAAGATCTTAGTAGAAGGGGAGGGGGTGAGCAGTTCTTC.

The gene calls are TRBV5-1 and TRBJ2-2; TRBD1 aligns across 8 bases. Germline values: CDR1 SGHRS, CDR2 YFSETQ. The ends lost 4 bases at V and 7 bases at J; junction bases unmatched: 9. The CDR3 runs to 15 residues. CDR3 coding DNA: TGCGCCAGCAGCCCCGACAGGGGCCGCGGCGGGGAGCTGTTTTTT. Encoded protein: CASSPDRGRGGELFF.

This clonotype was found a few times. The chain has TRBV12-3 or TRBV12-4 and TRBJ1-2; perhaps TRBD1 as D (5 bases). With 5 bases removed from V and 2 bases from J, the gap between germline ends came to 15 bases. This CDR3 comprises 15 residues. The CDR3 coding sequence is TGTGCCAGCAGTGGAGCCGGGACCCTAAACTATGGCTACACCTTC. Protein product: CASSGAGTLNYGYTF.

The chain carries TRBV10-3 and TRBJ2-3; TRBD1 aligns across 10 bases. This CDR3 contains 16 residues. Germline trimming cut 4 bases from V and 6 bases from J; bases unmatched to any gene: 10. Germline CDR1 is ENHRY and CDR2 is SYGVKD. For the CDR3, the DNA is TGTGCCATCAGTGGTGATTTGGGACAGGGGTCTGATACGCAGTATTTT. Its translation is CAISGDLGQGSDTQYF.